This passage covers 30 T cell receptor beta chains from one sample sequenced in a study of CD8+ T cells in alopecia areata. TCR sequencing used cDNA made by reverse transcription of extracted RNA. Data came from immunoSEQ multiplex PCR; TCRdb stores just in-frame clones and leaves some out. The sample lists roughly 200,000 clones, roughly 60% occurring once. The sequencing used CD4+ T cells sorted from blood, collected at week 0. These receptors were obtained from a human donor with alopecia areata.

The chain employs TRBV6-5 and TRBJ1-1, with 7 bases lining up with TRBD1. Germline V gene sequence: CDR1 MNHEY, CDR2 SVGAGI. The V gene end was trimmed by 2 bases and the J gene end by 6 bases; junction bases not matched to a gene: 6. The CDR3 is 14 amino acids. Here the CDR3 DNA reads TGTGCCAGCAGTTACGACCTGGGACAGCCTGAAGCTTTCTTT. As protein: CASSYDLGQPEAFF.

The chain recombines TRBV29-1 with TRBJ1-4; D not certain. The CDR3 spans 13 residues. The V gene's germline CDR1 is SQVTM and CDR2 ANQGSEA. V was pared by 2 bases and J by 4 bases, with 8 bases between. The CDR3 reads CSVERVVNEKLFF. CDR3 sequence (DNA): TGCAGCGTTGAACGGGTAGTTAATGAAAAACTGTTTTTT.

CDR3 nucleotides: TGTGCCTGGAGTTTATCCCAGACCCAGTACTTC. Translation gives CAWSLSQTQYF. The V call is TRBV30, the J call TRBJ2-5; no clear D gene. The CDR3 contains 11 residues. The V and J ends lost 2 bases and 6 bases respectively, with 7 bases between them. The germline gives CDR1 GTSNPN, CDR2 SVGIG (reference sequence).

The chain carries TRBV29-1 and TRBJ1-5, with D tentatively TRBD1 (5 bases). With 6 bases removed from V and 4 bases from J, the gap between germline ends came to 19 bases. This CDR3 comprises 15 residues. Germline values: CDR1 SQVTM, CDR2 ANQGSEA. DNA of the CDR3: TGCAGCGTCCTCCCGAGGGGTCAGATAAATCAGCCCCAGCATTTT. It translates to CSVLPRGQINQPQHF. The full variable domain, rest sourced from reference TRBV29-1 and TRBJ1-5, is SAVISQKPSRDICQRGTSLTIQCQVDSQVTMMFWYRQQPGQSLTLIATANQGSEATYESGFVIDKFPISRPNLTFSTLTVSNMSPEDSSIYLCSVLPRGQINQPQHFGDGTRLSIL.

This clone has just one count. The chain combines TRBV14 with TRBJ2-1, with D hard to call. Germline V gene lookup returns CDR1 SGHDN and CDR2 FVKESK. The CDR3 length is 14 residues. Trimming pared 0 bases from V and 0 bases from J, leaving 3 bases between. This chain's CDR3 is CASSQDTSYNEQFF. Here the CDR3 DNA reads TGTGCCAGCAGCCAAGATACCTCCTACAATGAGCAGTTCTTC.

The count of this clone is one. This chain links TRBV6-5 with TRBJ1-1; D gene uncertain. Between the trimmed V and J ends, which lost 7 bases and 6 bases, there was a span of 15 bases. From germline, CDR1 is MNHEY and CDR2 SVGAGI. CDR3 length: 13 residues. This CDR3 reads CASTLGFQPEAFF. In nucleotides, the CDR3 is TGTGCCAGCACCCTTGGGTTCCAGCCTGAAGCTTTCTTT.

The J gene is TRBJ1-1, the V gene TRBV29-1; D unclear. Germline V gene sequence: CDR1 SQVTM, CDR2 ANQGSEA. The CDR3 runs 13 residues. Trimming stripped 3 bases from V and 1 base from J, with 9 bases between. In DNA, the CDR3 is TGCAGCGTTGAGCCCGGGCAGAACACTGAAGCTTTCTTT. Protein sequence: CSVEPGQNTEAFF.

The CDR3 DNA reads as TGTGCCAGCGTGACCGGAGGGACAGGGGGCGACGAGCAGTACTTC. Its protein product is CASVTGGTGGDEQYF. The chain joins TRBV6-1 to TRBJ2-7; 12 nucleotides agree with TRBD1. Per germline, CDR1 MNHNS and CDR2 SASEGT. V lost 8 bases and J lost 5; bases outside the gene matches: 10. The CDR3 is 15 amino acids.

J is TRBJ1-2 and V is TRBV29-1; D is undetermined. CDR3 size: 11 residues. Germline V gene lookup returns CDR1 SQVTM and CDR2 ANQGSEA. The V end lost 4 bases, the J end lost 6 bases, and 9 bases lay between the germline ends. The CDR3 sequence is CSVGGNDGYTF. CDR3 bases: TGCAGCGTTGGAGGGAACGATGGCTACACCTTC.

The V gene is TRBV25-1, the J gene TRBJ1-4, with 8 positions matching TRBD1. The CDR3 runs 15 residues. Losses at the gene ends were 0 bases for V and 8 bases for J; bases not matched to a gene: 5. Looked up from germline, CDR1 is MGHDK and CDR2 is SYGVNS. The CDR3 sequence is CASSEYGQGREKLFF. As DNA, the CDR3 is TGTGCCAGCAGTGAATACGGACAGGGAAGAGAAAAACTGTTTTTT.

V is TRBV10-3 and J is TRBJ1-1, with D hard to call. The CDR3 extends over 13 amino acids. Germline CDR1 is ENHRY and CDR2 is SYGVKD. The V end lost 3 bases, the J end lost 4 bases, and 9 bases lay between the germline ends. CDR3: CAISEREGTEAFF. The DNA of the CDR3 is TGTGCCATCAGTGAAAGGGAGGGCACTGAAGCTTTCTTT.

The V gene is TRBV4-3, the J gene TRBJ1-6, with D possibly TRBD1 on 5 matching bases. The V gene's germline CDR1 is LGHNA and CDR2 YSLEER. The CDR3 has 15 residues. The V gene lost 0 bases and the J gene lost 10 bases, with 13 bases spanning the gap. CDR3: CASSQEGRAESPLHF. The CDR3 DNA is TGCGCCAGCAGCCAAGAAGGCAGGGCGGAATCACCCCTCCACTTT.

This clone was observed once. Other DNA sequences in the sample encode the same CDR3. The chain combines TRBV13 with TRBJ1-1; no clear D gene. Germline assignment: CDR1 PRHDT and CDR2 FYEKMQ (reference sequence). The CDR3 contains 13 residues. Trimming pared 3 bases from V and 0 bases from J, leaving 5 bases between. CDR3 sequence (DNA): TGTGCCAGCAGCTTTCGGCTGAACACTGAAGCTTTCTTT. Residues: CASSFRLNTEAFF.

This clone was seen once. This sequence joins TRBV30 and TRBJ2-2; no clear D. CDR1 and CDR2 (germline): GTSNPN, SVGIG (reference sequence). The CDR3 is made up of 15 amino acids. Trimming left V 0 bases short and J 6 bases short, with 14 bases between. The CDR3 coding sequence is TGTGCCTGGAGTGTAGGTGGAAGTTTCCCCGGGGAGCTGTTTTTT. Translating it yields CAWSVGGSFPGELFF.

The chain carries TRBV30 and TRBJ1-5; 9 bases fit TRBD1. Trimming at V came to 5 bases and at J to 3 bases, leaving 2 bases not matched to a gene. From germline, CDR1 is GTSNPN and CDR2 SVGIG (reference sequence). The CDR3 is 13 amino acids. Written as DNA, the CDR3 is TGTGCCTGGGGGACAGGGTCCAATCAGCCCCAGCATTTT. Translating it yields CAWGTGSNQPQHF. Based on the CDR3 plus reference TRBV30 and TRBJ1-5, the full variable domain is SQTIHQWPATLVQPVGSPLSLECTVEGTSNPNLYWYRQAAGRGLQLLFYSVGIGQISSEVPQNLSASRPQDRQFILSSKKLLLSDSGFYLCAWGTGSNQPQHFGDGTRLSIL.

The V call is TRBV9, the J call TRBJ1-2, with D tentatively TRBD1 (5 bases). Per germline, CDR1 SGDLS and CDR2 YYNGEE. Trimming removed 4 bases at V and 4 bases at J, with 20 bases between. This CDR3 has 16 residues. CDR3 coding DNA: TGTGCCAGCAGCCCAAGTCGGGCAGGGCGCATCTATGGCTACACCTTC. Its protein is CASSPSRAGRIYGYTF.

Only a few counts were recorded for this clone. The V gene is TRBV2, the J gene TRBJ2-2, with TRBD2 identical over 8 bases. CDR1 and CDR2 (germline): SNHLY, FYNNEI. CDR3 size: 16 residues. The V gene end was trimmed by 4 bases and the J gene end by 1 base; junction bases not matched to a gene: 5. CDR3 nucleotides: TGTGCCAGCAGTGGGGCTAGCGGGCTGAACACCGGGGAGCTGTTTTTT. It codes for CASSGASGLNTGELFF.

The chain uses TRBV27 and TRBJ2-4; 7 bases match TRBD1. The V gene's germline CDR1 is MNHEY and CDR2 SMNVEV (reference sequence). The trim removed 4 bases at V and 0 bases at J, leaving 9 bases unmatched. The length of the CDR3 is 17 residues. CDR3: CASSSARTGLAKNIQYF. CDR3 nucleotide sequence: TGTGCCAGCAGTTCCGCCCGGACAGGCCTAGCCAAAAACATTCAGTACTTC.

The table lists this clone with a count of one. The chain joins TRBV30 to TRBJ2-7; the D gene could be TRBD1 or TRBD2 (5 bases each). From germline, CDR1 is GTSNPN and CDR2 SVGIG (reference sequence). This CDR3 region has 16 residues. V lost 0 bases and J 4 bases, leaving 19 bases between the germline ends. CDR3 residues: CAWSVTWQGRGYEQYF. CDR3 in DNA: TGTGCCTGGAGTGTAACCTGGCAGGGTCGAGGGTACGAGCAGTACTTC.

This chain joins TRBV29-1 and TRBJ1-1, with 8 bases fitting TRBD1. This CDR3 region has 13 residues. Trimming took 5 bases from V and 4 from J; bases not matched to a gene: 6. Per germline, CDR1 SQVTM and CDR2 ANQGSEA. Here the CDR3 DNA reads TGCAGCGTTCAGGGGGCACGGGGCACTGAAGCTTTCTTT. The encoded protein is CSVQGARGTEAFF.

This chain links TRBV5-4 with TRBJ2-1; no firm D call. Trimming took 1 base from V and 9 from J, leaving 8 bases between them. The CDR3 runs 12 residues. From germline, CDR1 is SGHNT and CDR2 YYREEE (reference sequence). CDR3 residues: CASSLQGFEQFF. Here the CDR3 DNA reads TGTGCCAGCAGCTTGCAAGGGTTTGAGCAGTTCTTC.

The chain joins TRBV30 to TRBJ1-5; tentative D call: TRBD1 (5 bases). Trimming cost V 2 bases and J 6 bases, with 20 bases left between them. The CDR3 has 16 residues. Germline V gene sequence: CDR1 GTSNPN, CDR2 SVGIG (reference sequence). Here the CDR3 DNA reads TGTGCCTGGAGTCTACACAACTGGGGGGGAAGTCAGCCCCAGCATTTT. Translated, it gives CAWSLHNWGGSQPQHF.

This clone occurred a few times. This chain links TRBV2 with TRBJ2-3; no firm D call. This CDR3 has 13 amino acids. Germline values: CDR1 SNHLY, CDR2 FYNNEI. Trimming took off 6 bases at V and 4 bases at J, with 11 bases between the two ends. The CDR3 protein is CASRIRAADTQYF. The DNA for the CDR3 is TGTGCCAGCAGGATTCGCGCTGCAGATACGCAGTATTTT.

The rearrangement joins TRBV5-1 to TRBJ2-7, with D possibly TRBD2 on 6 matching bases. Germline V gene data show CDR1 as SGHRS and CDR2 as YFSETQ. V shed 0 bases and J shed 6 bases, with 10 bases lying between them. This CDR3 region has 13 residues. The CDR3 loop reads CASSLGGVGEQYF. CDR3 DNA sequence: TGCGCCAGCAGCTTGGGCGGGGTCGGCGAGCAGTACTTC.

The sample holds a few counts of this clone. V and J are TRBV14 and TRBJ1-2; D gene ambiguous. V lost 0 bases, J lost 2 bases, and 4 bases lay in between. The CDR3 extends over 13 amino acids. Germline CDR1 SGHDN, CDR2 FVKESK. The CDR3 bases are TGTGCCAGCAGCCAAGACAGGAACTATGGCTACACCTTC. It is translated as CASSQDRNYGYTF. Full variable domain (outside the CDR3, taken from reference TRBV14 and TRBJ1-2): EAGVTQFPSHSVIEKGQTVTLRCDPISGHDNLYWYRRVMGKEIKFLLHFVKESKQDESGMPNNRFLAERTGGTYSTLKVQPAELEDSGVYFCASSQDRNYGYTFGSGTRLTVV.

The chain joins TRBV28 to TRBJ2-3; D possibly matches TRBD1 or TRBD2 (6 bases each). CDR1 MDHEN and CDR2 SYDVKM come from the germline V gene. The CDR3 is 13 amino acids. V lost 8 bases, J lost 2 bases, and 11 bases lay in between. Here the CDR3 DNA reads TGTGCCAGCGGGGGGCTAAACACAGATACGCAGTATTTT. Translating gives CASGGLNTDTQYF.

The CDR3 DNA follows: TGTGCCAGCAGTGAAGCGCGTTTCGGGCAGAGAGGTGAAGCTTTCTTT. Translating it yields CASSEARFGQRGEAFF. The rearrangement links TRBV6-1 to TRBJ1-1; D unresolved. The CDR3 totals 16 residues. The germline V gene encodes CDR1 MNHNS and CDR2 SASEGT. V lost 0 bases and J lost 7, with 18 bases in between.

The genes are TRBV7-2 and TRBJ1-4, with D uncertain. Germline V gene data show CDR1 as SGHTA and CDR2 as FQGNSA. The CDR3 runs to 15 residues. V was cut by 6 bases and J by 2 bases, with 13 bases left in between. This CDR3 reads CASSSGQRTNEKLFF. CDR3 nucleotide sequence: TGTGCCAGCAGTTCCGGGCAGAGGACTAATGAAAAACTGTTTTTT.

The rearrangement joins TRBV12-5 to TRBJ1-2; 7 bases are a match to TRBD1. Trimming at V came to 5 bases and at J to 2 bases, leaving 5 bases not matched to a gene. CDR3 length equals 14 residues. Germline CDR1 is LGHNT and CDR2 is FRNRAP. This CDR3 reads CASGPLTGNYGYTF. CDR3 nucleotide sequence: TGTGCTAGTGGTCCACTGACAGGGAACTATGGCTACACCTTC.

The J gene is TRBJ1-4, the V gene TRBV29-1, with D uncertain. Germline CDR1 SQVTM, CDR2 ANQGSEA. Trimming took 5 bases from V and 10 from J, leaving 11 bases between them. CDR3 length equals 11 residues. The CDR3 region is CSVLGRGKLFF. CDR3 bases: TGCAGCGTTCTTGGACGCGGAAAACTGTTTTTT.